The 24 T cell receptor beta chains below all came from one sample that was sequenced in a study of sequential checkpoint blockade in melanoma. Libraries were prepared by immunoSEQ multiplex PCR; TCRdb keeps only in-frame clonotypes and omits some of them. The table records about 21,000 clones, roughly 27% of them present only once. Treatment here: randomized to nivolumab then ipilimumab (arm A) or the reverse (arm B). The input for sequencing was tumor tissue (inferred from file names), taken from a patient given nivolumab and ipilimumab in sequence. The receptors originated from a human donor with melanoma.

The chain carries TRBV28 and TRBJ2-5; a weak D match, TRBD1 (6 bases). The ends were cut back, 7 bases at V and 2 bases at J, with 17 bases in the middle. The CDR3 consists of 15 residues. The germline V gene encodes CDR1 MDHEN and CDR2 SYDVKM. As DNA, the CDR3 is TGTGCCAGCACCCTGGGGGACACTTTACAAGAGACCCAGTACTTC. This encodes CASTLGDTLQETQYF.

The chain employs TRBV11-3 and TRBJ2-2; D is unresolved. CDR3 length: 14 residues. The V gene's germline CDR1 is SGHNT and CDR2 YENEEA. Between the trimmed V and J ends, which lost 5 bases and 3 bases, there was a span of 10 bases. CDR3 DNA sequence: TGTGCCAGCAGCCCTGGCTCTTACACCGGGGAGCTGTTTTTT. Protein sequence: CASSPGSYTGELFF.

This rearrangement joins TRBV11-3 to TRBJ1-5; D remains ambiguous. The V gene lost 3 bases and the J gene lost 6 bases, with 15 bases spanning the gap. The CDR3 covers 15 residues. Germline-derived CDR1 and CDR2 are SGHNT and YENEEA. The CDR3 DNA is TGTGCCAGCAGCTTGAATGAAGCTTTGGGTCAGCCCCAGCATTTT. Encoded protein: CASSLNEALGQPQHF.

The chain recombines TRBV5-1 with TRBJ2-1, with 12 bases fitting TRBD2. The CDR3 extends over 22 amino acids. The J segment lost 2 bases and the V segment lost 0 bases, leaving 18 bases of the junction unmatched. Germline V gene sequence: CDR1 SGHRS, CDR2 YFSETQ. The CDR3 protein is CASSLGAEPGLAGRKTYNEQFF. Written as DNA, the CDR3 is TGCGCCAGCAGCTTGGGTGCAGAACCGGGACTAGCGGGTAGGAAGACCTACAATGAGCAGTTCTTC.

This clone was counted between two and nine times. The V gene is TRBV12-5, the J gene TRBJ2-1, with 7 positions matching TRBD2. The CDR3 has 14 residues. The germline CDR1 and CDR2 sequences are LGHNT and FRNRAP. The CDR3 protein is CASVHGTNYNEQFF. The CDR3 nucleotides read TGTGCCAGCGTTCACGGGACTAACTACAATGAGCAGTTCTTC.

This clone was detected only a few times. CDR3 protein: CATSRVGQGYEQYF. As DNA, the CDR3 is TGTGCCACCAGCAGAGTGGGACAGGGGTACGAGCAGTACTTC. The chain links TRBV15 to TRBJ2-7; 10 bases fit TRBD1. The V segment lost 1 base and the J segment 4 bases; nucleotides outside the gene matches: 1. Germline lookup yields CDR1 LNHNV and CDR2 YYDKDF (reference sequence). CDR3 length equals 14 residues.

This clone was seen many times. This chain links TRBV7-6 with TRBJ2-7; 8 bases map to TRBD2. With 5 bases clipped from V and 0 bases from J, the junction kept 9 bases outside the gene matches. This CDR3 region has 16 residues. Germline-derived CDR1 and CDR2 are SGHVS and FNYEAQ. The CDR3 protein is CASSQGRLAISYEQYF. CDR3 bases: TGTGCCAGCAGCCAAGGGAGACTAGCGATCTCCTACGAGCAGTACTTC.

This clone was seen more than once but under ten times. The rearrangement uses TRBV27 and TRBJ2-7, with a tentative D call TRBD2 (5 bases). The CDR3 runs 14 residues. Trimming stripped 0 bases from V and 4 bases from J, with 10 bases between. CDR1 and CDR2 from the germline V gene are MNHEY and SMNVEV (reference sequence). CDR3 loop: CASSLSAEDYEQYF. The DNA for the CDR3 is TGTGCCAGCAGTTTATCGGCGGAGGATTACGAGCAGTACTTC.

This clone has only a few counts. CDR3 protein: CASSGPSGGTSKTGELFF. The DNA for the CDR3 is TGTGCCAGCAGTGGCCCGTCAGGGGGTACTAGTAAGACCGGGGAGCTGTTTTTT. The V gene is TRBV6-8, the J gene TRBJ2-2, with 7 positions matching TRBD1. From germline, CDR1 is MNHGY and CDR2 SAAAGT. The CDR3 spans 18 residues. V was clipped by 5 bases and J by 5 bases; unmatched bases: 17.

The V call is TRBV6-8, the J call TRBJ1-5, with D possibly being TRBD1 (5 bases). V was cut by 0 bases and J by 0 bases, with 15 bases left in between. Germline CDR1 MNHGY, CDR2 SAAAGT. CDR3 length equals 18 residues. The CDR3 nucleotides read TGTGCCAGCAGTTACTCGAAGAGAACGGGGCCTAGCAATCAGCCCCAGCATTTT. Translation: CASSYSKRTGPSNQPQHF.

As DNA, the CDR3 is TGTGCCAGCAGCTTAGGACAGGGGTATGAGCAGTACTTC. As protein: CASSLGQGYEQYF. The chain combines TRBV9 with TRBJ2-7, with 9 bases identical to TRBD1. This CDR3 region has 13 residues. V was pared by 4 bases and J by 7 bases, with 6 bases of the junction left unmatched. CDR1 and CDR2 from the germline V gene are SGDLS and YYNGEE. The complete variable domain, with remaining parts taken from reference TRBV9 and TRBJ2-7, reads DSGVTQTPKHLITATGQRVTLRCSPRSGDLSVYWYQQSLDQGLQFLIQYYNGEERAKGNILERFSAQQFPDLHSELNLSSLELGDSALYFCASSLGQGYEQYFGPGTRLTVT.

This sequence joins TRBV6-8 and TRBJ1-4; D is undetermined. Germline values: CDR1 MNHGY, CDR2 SAAAGT. The CDR3 consists of 12 residues. Trimming took 8 bases from V and 6 from J, leaving 10 bases between them. In DNA form, the CDR3 reads TGTGCCAGCGGAGGGAGGTATGAAAAACTGTTTTTT. It encodes CASGGRYEKLFF.

This clone was counted ten times or more. The J gene is TRBJ2-3, the V gene TRBV7-5; the DNA was not used to check the table's D call, TRBD2. TRBV7-5 is recorded as a pseudogene. The CDR3 runs 15 residues. The CDR3 nucleotides read TGTGCCAGCAGCTTCAGCGGGGGGACCTCAGATACGCAGTATTTT. Encoded protein: CASSFSGGTSDTQYF.

V is TRBV28 and J is TRBJ2-1; D perhaps matches TRBD2 (6 bases). Germline V gives CDR1 MDHEN, CDR2 SYDVKM. CDR3 size: 17 residues. The V gene lost 3 bases and the J gene lost 2 bases, with 17 bases spanning the gap. The CDR3 sequence is CASSLVFGAGTYNEQFF. For the CDR3, the DNA is TGTGCCAGCAGTTTGGTGTTTGGTGCGGGAACCTACAATGAGCAGTTCTTC.

The CDR3 reads CASSLFGLADTGELFF. For the CDR3, the DNA is TGTGCCAGCAGTTTGTTTGGCCTAGCTGACACCGGGGAGCTGTTTTTT. The V and J genes are TRBV28 and TRBJ2-2; TRBD2 might be the D (5 bases). Germline V gives CDR1 MDHEN, CDR2 SYDVKM. CDR3 length: 16 amino acids. V was pared by 3 bases and J by 3 bases, with 14 bases between.

V is TRBV10-2 and J is TRBJ1-1; TRBD1 agrees at 7 bases. CDR3 length: 15 amino acids. Germline V CDR1 and CDR2: WSHSY, SAAADI. The ends lost 10 bases at V and 0 bases at J; junction bases unmatched: 11. Here the CDR3 reads CAITPGQTMNTEAFF. The CDR3 DNA follows: TGCGCCATCACCCCGGGACAGACGATGAACACTGAAGCTTTCTTT.

This clone was observed a few times. The rearrangement uses TRBV28 and TRBJ1-4, with TRBD1 matching 9 bases. Germline lookup yields CDR1 MDHEN and CDR2 SYDVKM. J gave up 7 bases and V 6 bases, and 3 bases lay outside the gene matches. The CDR3 runs 13 residues. CDR3 sequence (DNA): TGTGCCAGCAGATGGACAGGGGTTGAAAAACTGTTTTTT. This gives the protein CASRWTGVEKLFF.

This clone showed up just a few times. The chain has TRBV28 and TRBJ2-5; D is possibly TRBD2 (7 bases). V was trimmed by 1 base and J by 4 bases, leaving 13 bases between them. Germline V CDR1 and CDR2: MDHEN, SYDVKM. This CDR3 spans 15 amino acids. CDR3 in amino acids: CASSLYSGEGETQYF. For the CDR3, the DNA is TGTGCCAGCAGTTTATACTCAGGGGAGGGAGAGACCCAGTACTTC.

V usage is TRBV10-3 and J usage is TRBJ2-2, with 10 bases lining up with TRBD1. The CDR3 length is 19 residues. The ends lost 1 base at V and 4 bases at J; junction bases unmatched: 12. Germline CDR1 is ENHRY and CDR2 is SYGVKD. The CDR3 loop reads CAISEWYGTGELGTGELFF. The CDR3 DNA reads as TGTGCCATCAGTGAGTGGTACGGGACAGGGGAGTTGGGCACCGGGGAGCTGTTTTTT.

Many counts were recorded for this clone. The rearrangement uses TRBV11-3 and TRBJ2-1; 11 bases map to TRBD2. V was pared by 3 bases and J by 8 bases, with 6 bases of the junction left unmatched. CDR1 is SGHNT, CDR2 YENEEA, per germline. This CDR3 comprises 15 residues. The CDR3 is CASSFSGGVMDEQFF. The DNA for the CDR3 is TGTGCCAGCAGCTTTAGCGGGGGGGTTATGGATGAGCAGTTCTTC.

DNA of the CDR3: TGTGCCAGTAGTGTAAGACAGGGGGCTGGCCAGCCCCAGCATTTT. As protein: CASSVRQGAGQPQHF. The rearrangement joins TRBV19 to TRBJ1-5; 10 nucleotides match TRBD1. With V trimmed by 5 bases and J by 7 bases, 8 bases remained unmatched. The length of the CDR3 is 15 residues. Germline CDR1 LNHDA, CDR2 SQIVND (reference sequence).

This rearrangement joins TRBV9 to TRBJ2-7, with D possibly TRBD2 on 6 matching bases. Germline-derived CDR1 and CDR2 are SGDLS and YYNGEE. This CDR3 spans 14 amino acids. V gave up 0 bases and J gave up 3 bases, with 10 bases separating them. The CDR3 reads CASSVDGDFYEQYF. The CDR3 nucleotides are TGTGCCAGCAGCGTAGATGGGGACTTCTACGAGCAGTACTTC.

This clone has more than one count but fewer than ten. V and J are TRBV11-3 and TRBJ2-5, with TRBD2 identical over 7 bases. Trimming removed 6 bases from V and 1 base from J; junction bases left unmatched: 14. Germline V gene data show CDR1 as SGHNT and CDR2 as YENEEA. The CDR3 totals 17 residues. The chain's CDR3 is CASRLEGSGTLQETQYF. In DNA, the CDR3 is TGTGCCAGCAGGCTCGAGGGGAGCGGGACTCTCCAAGAGACCCAGTACTTC.

The rearrangement uses TRBV30 and TRBJ2-1, with D possibly TRBD2 on 5 matching bases. The germline V and J ends were trimmed by 5 bases and 0 bases, with 11 bases remaining between them. The CDR3 consists of 14 residues. The germline CDR1 and CDR2 sequences are GTSNPN and SVGIG (reference sequence). CDR3 coding DNA: TGTGCCTGGTCTGCCGGGATCTCCTACAATGAGCAGTTCTTC. Amino acids: CAWSAGISYNEQFF.